This T cell receptor (beta chain) is from a study of molecular identifiers for immune sequencing clone quantification. This clonotype was seen a single time. TCRdb fed the PCR reads into MiXCR, producing one record per CDR3 protein. The sample consists of under 650,000 distinct CDR3 sequences, about 20% of them appearing once. Trimming shortened V by 6 bases and J by 5 bases, and 14 bases separated the two germline ends. CDR1 and CDR2 (germline): LNHDA, SQIVND (reference sequence). This CDR3 has 14 residues. Sequences were obtained from naive CD8+ T cells from blood, with Jurkat cell RNA spiked in. As for subset: FACS-sorted CD8+CD4-CCR7+CD45RA+ naive T cells. This sequence was found in a human donor in good health. Some libraries in this study had Jurkat cell RNA spiked in. The rearrangement joins TRBV19 to TRBJ1-5; D is undetermined. The chain's CDR3 is CASSTTSSYQPQHF. The CDR3 DNA reads as TGTGCCAGTAGCACGACGTCTTCTTATCAGCCCCAGCATTTT.